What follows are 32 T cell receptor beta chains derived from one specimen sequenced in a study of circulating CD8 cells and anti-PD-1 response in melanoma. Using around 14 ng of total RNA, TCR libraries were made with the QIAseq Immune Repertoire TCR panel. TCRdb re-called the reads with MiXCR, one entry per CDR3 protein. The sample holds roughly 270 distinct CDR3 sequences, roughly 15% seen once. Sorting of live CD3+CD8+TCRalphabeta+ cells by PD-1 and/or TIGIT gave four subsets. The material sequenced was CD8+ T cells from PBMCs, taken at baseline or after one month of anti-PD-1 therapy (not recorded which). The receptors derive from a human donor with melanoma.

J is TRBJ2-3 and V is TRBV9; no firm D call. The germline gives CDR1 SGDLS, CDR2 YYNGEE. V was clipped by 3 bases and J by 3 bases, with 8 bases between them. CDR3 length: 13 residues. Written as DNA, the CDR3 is TGTGCCAGCAGCGCCACAGCAACAGATACGCAGTATTTT. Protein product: CASSATATDTQYF.

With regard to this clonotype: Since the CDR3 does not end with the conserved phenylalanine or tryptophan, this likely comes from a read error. This CDR3 is CSVEDLGDRGGNEQFC. The CDR3 region has the DNA TGCAGCGTTGAAGATCTAGGGGACAGGGGAGGGAATGAGCAGTTCTGC. The V call is TRBV29-1, the J call TRBJ2-1, with 10 bases identical to TRBD1. This CDR3 is 16 amino acids long. The germline gives CDR1 SQVTM, CDR2 ANQGSEA. V gave up 0 bases and J gave up 7 bases; unmatched junction bases: 9.

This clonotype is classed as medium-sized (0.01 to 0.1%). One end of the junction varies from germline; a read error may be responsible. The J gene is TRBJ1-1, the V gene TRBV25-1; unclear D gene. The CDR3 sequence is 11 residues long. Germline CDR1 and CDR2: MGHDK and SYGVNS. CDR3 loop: CASSVSGVEIF. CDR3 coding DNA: TGTGCCAGCAGTGTTTCCGGGGTGGAGATCTTT.

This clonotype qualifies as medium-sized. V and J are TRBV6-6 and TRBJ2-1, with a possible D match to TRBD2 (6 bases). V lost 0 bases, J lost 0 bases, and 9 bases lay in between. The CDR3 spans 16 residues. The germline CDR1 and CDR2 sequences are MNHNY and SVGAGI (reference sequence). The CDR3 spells CASSYSSGSSYNEQFF. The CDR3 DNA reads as TGTGCCAGCAGTTACTCTAGCGGCAGCTCCTACAATGAGCAGTTCTTC.

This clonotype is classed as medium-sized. For the CDR3, the DNA is TGTGCCAGCAGCCCGGTCCAGCGGGGTTCCTACGAGCAGTACTTC. Protein product: CASSPVQRGSYEQYF. The chain joins TRBV7-8 to TRBJ2-7; TRBD2 agrees at 7 bases. This CDR3 has 15 residues. CDR1 and CDR2 from the germline V gene are SGHVS and FQNEAQ. The V gene end was trimmed by 5 bases and the J gene end by 1 base; junction bases not matched to a gene: 8.

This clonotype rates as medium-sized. The CDR3 region is CASSFGLSDFDYGYTF. The CDR3 nucleotides are TGCGCCAGCAGCTTCGGGCTATCGGACTTTGACTATGGCTACACCTTC. V is TRBV5-1 and J is TRBJ1-2; D not certain. CDR1 SGHRS and CDR2 YFSETQ come from the germline V gene. V lost 2 bases and J 3 bases, leaving 17 bases between the germline ends. CDR3 length: 16 residues. The complete variable domain, with remaining parts taken from reference TRBV5-1 and TRBJ1-2, reads KAGVTQTPRYLIKTRGQQVTLSCSPISGHRSVSWYQQTPGQGLQFLFEYFSETQRNKGNFPGRFSGRQFSNSRSEMNVSTLELGDSALYLCASSFGLSDFDYGYTFGSGTRLTVV.

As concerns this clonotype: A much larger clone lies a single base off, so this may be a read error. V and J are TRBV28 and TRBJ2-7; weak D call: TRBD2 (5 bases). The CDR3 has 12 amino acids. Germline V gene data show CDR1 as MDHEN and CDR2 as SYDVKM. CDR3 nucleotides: TGTGCCAGCAGTAGCCGGAGGTACGAGCGGTACTTC. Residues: CASSSRRYERYF. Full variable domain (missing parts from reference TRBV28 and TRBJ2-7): DVKVTQSSRYLVKRTGEKVFLECVQDMDHENMFWYRQDPGLGLRLIYFSYDVKMKEKGDIPEGYSVSREKKERFSLILESASTNQTSMYLCASSSRRYERYFGPGTRLTVT.

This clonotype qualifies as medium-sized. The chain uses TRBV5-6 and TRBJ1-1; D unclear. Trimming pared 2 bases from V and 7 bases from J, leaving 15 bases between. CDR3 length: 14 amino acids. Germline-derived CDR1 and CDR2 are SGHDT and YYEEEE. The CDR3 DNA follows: TGTGCCAGCAGCTTCAGTCCCTTGGTCTTTGAAGCTTTCTTT. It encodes CASSFSPLVFEAFF.

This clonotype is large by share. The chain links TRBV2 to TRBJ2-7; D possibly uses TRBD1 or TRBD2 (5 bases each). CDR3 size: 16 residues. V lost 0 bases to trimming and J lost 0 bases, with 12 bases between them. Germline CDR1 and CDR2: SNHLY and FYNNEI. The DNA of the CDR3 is TGTGCCAGCAGTGAAGCGGAGGACACCACCTCCTACGAGCAGTACTTC. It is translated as CASSEAEDTTSYEQYF. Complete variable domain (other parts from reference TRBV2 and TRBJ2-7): EPEVTQTPSHQVTQMGQEVILRCVPISNHLYFYWYRQILGQKVEFLVSFYNNEISEKSEIFDDQFSVERPDGSNFTLKIRSTKLEDSAMYFCASSEAEDTTSYEQYFGPGTRLTVT.

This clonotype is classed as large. CDR3 sequence (DNA): TGTGCCAGCAGCCCCGAGGGGGAGGCCGATGAAAAACTGTTTTTT. It codes for CASSPEGEADEKLFF. The chain recombines TRBV6-5 with TRBJ1-4; weak D call: TRBD1 (6 bases). CDR3 length: 15 amino acids. Trimming took 6 bases from V and 6 from J, leaving 17 bases between them. Per germline, CDR1 MNHEY and CDR2 SVGAGI.

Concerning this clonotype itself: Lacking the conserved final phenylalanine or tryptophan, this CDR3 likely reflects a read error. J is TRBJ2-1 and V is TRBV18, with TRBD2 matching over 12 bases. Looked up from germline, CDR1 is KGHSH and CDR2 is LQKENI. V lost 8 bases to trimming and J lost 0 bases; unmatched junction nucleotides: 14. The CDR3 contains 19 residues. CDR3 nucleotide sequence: TGTGCCAGCGCGCCGGGGCTAGCGGGGGGGCCTAGCTCCTACAATGAGCAGTTCCTC. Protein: CASAPGLAGGPSSYNEQFL.

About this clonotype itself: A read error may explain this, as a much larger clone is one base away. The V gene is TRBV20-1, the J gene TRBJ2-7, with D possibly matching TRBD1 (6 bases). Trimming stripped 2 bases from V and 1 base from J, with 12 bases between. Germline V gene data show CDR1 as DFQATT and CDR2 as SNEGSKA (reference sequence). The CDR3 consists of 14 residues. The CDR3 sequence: CSARNTGPSYEQYF. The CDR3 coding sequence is TGCAGTGCTAGAAACACAGGGCCGTCCTACGAGCAGTACTTC.

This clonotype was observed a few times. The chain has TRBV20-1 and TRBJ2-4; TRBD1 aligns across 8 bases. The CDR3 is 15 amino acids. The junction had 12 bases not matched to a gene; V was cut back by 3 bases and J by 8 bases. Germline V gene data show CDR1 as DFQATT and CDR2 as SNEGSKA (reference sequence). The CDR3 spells CSARDREDLWDIQYF. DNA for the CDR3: TGCAGTGCTAGGGACAGGGAGGACCTTTGGGACATTCAGTACTTC.

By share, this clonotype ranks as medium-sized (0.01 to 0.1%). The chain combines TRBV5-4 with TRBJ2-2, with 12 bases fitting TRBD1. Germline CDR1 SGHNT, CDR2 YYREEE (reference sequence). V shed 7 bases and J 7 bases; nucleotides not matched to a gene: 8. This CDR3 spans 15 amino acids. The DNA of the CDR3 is TGTGCCAGCCTACCGGGACAGGGGGCAAACGGGGAGCTGTTTTTT. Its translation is CASLPGQGANGELFF.

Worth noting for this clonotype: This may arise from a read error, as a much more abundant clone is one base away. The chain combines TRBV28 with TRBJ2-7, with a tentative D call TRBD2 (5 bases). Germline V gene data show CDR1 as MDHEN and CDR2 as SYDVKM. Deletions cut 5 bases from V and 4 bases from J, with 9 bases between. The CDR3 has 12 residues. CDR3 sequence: CASSGRRYEQYF. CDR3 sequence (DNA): TGTGCCAGCAGTGGCCGGAGGTACGAGCAGTACTTC.

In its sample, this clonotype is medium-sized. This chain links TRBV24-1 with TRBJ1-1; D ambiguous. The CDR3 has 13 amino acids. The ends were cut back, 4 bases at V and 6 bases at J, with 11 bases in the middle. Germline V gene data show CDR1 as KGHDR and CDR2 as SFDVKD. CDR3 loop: CATSDPAVPEAFF. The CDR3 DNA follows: TGTGCCACCAGTGACCCGGCCGTTCCTGAAGCTTTCTTT.

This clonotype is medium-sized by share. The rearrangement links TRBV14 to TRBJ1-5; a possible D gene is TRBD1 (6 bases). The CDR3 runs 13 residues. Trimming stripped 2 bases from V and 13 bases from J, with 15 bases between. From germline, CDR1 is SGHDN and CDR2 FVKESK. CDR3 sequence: CASSQSPGGFQHF. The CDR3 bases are TGTGCCAGCAGCCAATCGCCCGGGGGCTTTCAGCATTTT. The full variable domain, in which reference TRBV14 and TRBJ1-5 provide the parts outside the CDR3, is EAGVTQFPSHSVIEKGQTVTLRCDPISGHDNLYWYRRVMGKEIKFLLHFVKESKQDESGMPNNRFLAERTGGTYSTLKVQPAELEDSGVYFCASSQSPGGFQHFGDGTRLSIL.

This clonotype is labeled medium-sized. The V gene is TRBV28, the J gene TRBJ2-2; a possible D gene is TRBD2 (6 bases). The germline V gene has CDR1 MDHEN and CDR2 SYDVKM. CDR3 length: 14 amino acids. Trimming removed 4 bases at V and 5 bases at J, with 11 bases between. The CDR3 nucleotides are TGTGCCAGCAGTTCGCTAGCGACGACCGGGGAGCTGTTTTTT. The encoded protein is CASSSLATTGELFF.

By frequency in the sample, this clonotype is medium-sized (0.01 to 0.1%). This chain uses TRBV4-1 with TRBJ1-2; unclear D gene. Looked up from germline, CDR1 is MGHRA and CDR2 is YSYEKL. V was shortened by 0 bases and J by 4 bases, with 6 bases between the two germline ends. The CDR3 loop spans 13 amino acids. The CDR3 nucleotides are TGCGCCAGCAGCCAAGAAGGAACCTATGGCTACACCTTC. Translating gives CASSQEGTYGYTF.

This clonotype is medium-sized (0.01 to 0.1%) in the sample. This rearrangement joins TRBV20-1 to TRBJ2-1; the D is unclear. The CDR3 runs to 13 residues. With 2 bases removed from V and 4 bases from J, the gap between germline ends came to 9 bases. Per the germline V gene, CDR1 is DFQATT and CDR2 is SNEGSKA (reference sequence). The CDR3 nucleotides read TGCAGTGCTAGATCGGCCGGGTACAATGAGCAGTTCTTC. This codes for CSARSAGYNEQFF.

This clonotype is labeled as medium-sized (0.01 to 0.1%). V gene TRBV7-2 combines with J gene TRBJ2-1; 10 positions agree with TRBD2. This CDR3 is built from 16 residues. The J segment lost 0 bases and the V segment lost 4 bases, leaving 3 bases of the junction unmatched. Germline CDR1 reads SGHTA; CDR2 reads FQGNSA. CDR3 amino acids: CASSSRLAGSYNEQFF. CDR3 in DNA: TGTGCCAGCAGCTCAAGACTAGCGGGCTCCTACAATGAGCAGTTCTTC.

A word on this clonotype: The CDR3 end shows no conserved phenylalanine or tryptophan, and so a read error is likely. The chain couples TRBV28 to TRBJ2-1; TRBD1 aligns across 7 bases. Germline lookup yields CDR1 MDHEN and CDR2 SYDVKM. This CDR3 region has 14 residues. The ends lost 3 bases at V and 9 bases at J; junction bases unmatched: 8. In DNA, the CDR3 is TGTGCCAGCAGTTTTGAAGGGGGCTTCAGTGAGCAGTTCCTC. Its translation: CASSFEGGFSEQFL.

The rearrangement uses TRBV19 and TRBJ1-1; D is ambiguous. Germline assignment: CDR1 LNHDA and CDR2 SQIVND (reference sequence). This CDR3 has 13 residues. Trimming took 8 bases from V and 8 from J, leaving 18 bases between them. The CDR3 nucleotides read TGTGCCAGTCAAGCCTCACCGGGGAGCGAAGCTTTCTTT. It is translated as CASQASPGSEAFF.

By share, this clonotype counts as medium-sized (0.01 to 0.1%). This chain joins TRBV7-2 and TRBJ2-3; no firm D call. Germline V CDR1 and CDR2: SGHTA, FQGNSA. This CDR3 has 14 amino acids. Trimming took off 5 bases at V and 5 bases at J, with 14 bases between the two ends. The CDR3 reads CASSTRKWRDTQYF. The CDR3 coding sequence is TGTGCCAGCAGCACACGGAAGTGGAGAGATACGCAGTATTTT.

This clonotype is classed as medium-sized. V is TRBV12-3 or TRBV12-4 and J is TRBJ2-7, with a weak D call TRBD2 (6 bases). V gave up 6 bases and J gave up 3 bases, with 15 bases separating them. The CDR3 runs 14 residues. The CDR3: CASSQGLPHYEQYF. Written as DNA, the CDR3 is TGTGCCAGCAGCCAAGGACTACCCCACTACGAGCAGTACTTC.

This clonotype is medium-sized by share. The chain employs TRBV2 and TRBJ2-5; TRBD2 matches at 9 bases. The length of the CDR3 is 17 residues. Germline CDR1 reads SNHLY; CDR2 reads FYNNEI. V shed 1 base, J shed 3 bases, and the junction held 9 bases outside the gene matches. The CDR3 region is CASSEGLAGLPEETQYF. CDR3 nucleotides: TGTGCCAGCAGTGAAGGGCTAGCGGGGTTGCCAGAAGAGACCCAGTACTTC.

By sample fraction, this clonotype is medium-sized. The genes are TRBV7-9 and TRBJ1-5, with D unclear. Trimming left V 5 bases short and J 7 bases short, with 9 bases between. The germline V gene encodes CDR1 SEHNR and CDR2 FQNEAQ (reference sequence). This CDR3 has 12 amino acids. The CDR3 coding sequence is TGTGCCAGCAGCGGCGGTGGCCAGCCCCAGCATTTT. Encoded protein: CASSGGGQPQHF.

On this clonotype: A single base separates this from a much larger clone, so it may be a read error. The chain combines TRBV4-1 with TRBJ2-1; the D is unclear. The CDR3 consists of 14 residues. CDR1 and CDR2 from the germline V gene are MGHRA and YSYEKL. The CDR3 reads CASSQDNAYNEQLF. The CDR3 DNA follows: TGCGCCAGCAGCCAAGATAATGCCTACAATGAGCAGCTCTTC.

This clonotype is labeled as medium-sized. For the CDR3, the DNA is TGTGCCACCAGTGCCGCCGGGAAACTGTTTTTT. Translation: CATSAAGKLFF. J is TRBJ1-4 and V is TRBV24-1; D gene ambiguous. The CDR3 runs 11 residues. Germline lookup yields CDR1 KGHDR and CDR2 SFDVKD. V dropped 5 bases and J dropped 11 bases, with 8 bases sitting between them.

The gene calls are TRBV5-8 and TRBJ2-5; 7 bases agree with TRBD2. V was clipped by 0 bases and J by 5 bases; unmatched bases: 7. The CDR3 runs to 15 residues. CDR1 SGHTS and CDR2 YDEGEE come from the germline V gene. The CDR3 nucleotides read TGTGCCAGCAGCTTGGGCAGGGAGGGAGCGGAGACCCAGTACTTC. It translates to CASSLGREGAETQYF.

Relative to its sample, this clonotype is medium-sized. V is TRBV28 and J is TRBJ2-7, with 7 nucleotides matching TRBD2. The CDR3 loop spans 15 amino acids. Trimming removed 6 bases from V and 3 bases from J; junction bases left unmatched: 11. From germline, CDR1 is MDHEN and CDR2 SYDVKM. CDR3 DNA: TGTGCCAGCAGGACAACACCCGGGACTATCTACGAGCAGTACTTC. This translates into CASRTTPGTIYEQYF.

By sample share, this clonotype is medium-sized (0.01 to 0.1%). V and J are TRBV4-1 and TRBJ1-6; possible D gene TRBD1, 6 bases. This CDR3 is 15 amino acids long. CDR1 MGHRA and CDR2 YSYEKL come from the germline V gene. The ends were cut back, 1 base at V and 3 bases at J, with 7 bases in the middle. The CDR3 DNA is TGCGCCAGCAGCCAAGCGACAGGCTATAATTCACCCCTCCACTTT. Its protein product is CASSQATGYNSPLHF.